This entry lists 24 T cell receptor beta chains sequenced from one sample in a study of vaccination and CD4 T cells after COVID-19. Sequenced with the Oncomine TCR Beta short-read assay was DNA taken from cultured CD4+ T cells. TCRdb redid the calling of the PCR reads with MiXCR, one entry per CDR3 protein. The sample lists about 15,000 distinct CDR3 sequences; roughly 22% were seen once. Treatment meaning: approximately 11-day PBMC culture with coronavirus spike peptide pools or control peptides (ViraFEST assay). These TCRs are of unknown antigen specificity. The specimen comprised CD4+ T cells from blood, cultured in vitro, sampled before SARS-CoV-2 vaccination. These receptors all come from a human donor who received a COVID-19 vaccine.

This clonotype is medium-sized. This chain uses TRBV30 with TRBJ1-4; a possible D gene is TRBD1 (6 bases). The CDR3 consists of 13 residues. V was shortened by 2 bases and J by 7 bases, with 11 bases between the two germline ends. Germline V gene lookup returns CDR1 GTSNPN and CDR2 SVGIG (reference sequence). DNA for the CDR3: TGTGCCTGGAGTTGGAAAGGGGGTGAAAAACTGTTTTTT. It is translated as CAWSWKGGEKLFF.

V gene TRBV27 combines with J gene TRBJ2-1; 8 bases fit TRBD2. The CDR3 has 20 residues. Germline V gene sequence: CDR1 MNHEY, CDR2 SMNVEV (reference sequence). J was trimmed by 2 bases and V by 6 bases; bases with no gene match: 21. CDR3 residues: CASRAKYRGGTKGTYNEQFF. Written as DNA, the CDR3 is TGTGCCAGCAGGGCGAAATATCGGGGGGGAACTAAAGGAACCTACAATGAGCAGTTCTTC.

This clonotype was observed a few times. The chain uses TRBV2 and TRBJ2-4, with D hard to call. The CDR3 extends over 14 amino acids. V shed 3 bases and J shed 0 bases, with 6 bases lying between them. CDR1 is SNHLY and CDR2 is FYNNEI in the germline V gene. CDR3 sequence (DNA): TGTGCCAGCAGTGAGTCCAGAGCCAAAAACATTCAGTACTTC. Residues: CASSESRAKNIQYF.

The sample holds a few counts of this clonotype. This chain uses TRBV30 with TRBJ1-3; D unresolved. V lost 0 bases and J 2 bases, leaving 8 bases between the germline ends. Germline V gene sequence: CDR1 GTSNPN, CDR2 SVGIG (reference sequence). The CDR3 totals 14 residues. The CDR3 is CAWSVLGTGNTIYF. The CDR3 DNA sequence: TGTGCCTGGAGTGTACTCGGGACTGGAAACACCATATATTTT.

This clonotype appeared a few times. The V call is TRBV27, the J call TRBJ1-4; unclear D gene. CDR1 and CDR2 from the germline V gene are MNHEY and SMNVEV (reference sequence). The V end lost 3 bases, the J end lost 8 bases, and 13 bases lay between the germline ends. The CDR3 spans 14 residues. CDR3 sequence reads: CASSFRRTGEKLFF. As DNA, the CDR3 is TGTGCCAGCAGTTTTAGACGGACGGGGGAAAAACTGTTTTTT.

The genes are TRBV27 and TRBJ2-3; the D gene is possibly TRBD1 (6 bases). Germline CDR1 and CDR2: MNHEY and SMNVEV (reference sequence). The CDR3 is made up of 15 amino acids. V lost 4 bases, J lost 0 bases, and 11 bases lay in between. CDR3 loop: CASSWRTASTDTQYF. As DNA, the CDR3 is TGTGCCAGCAGTTGGAGGACAGCTAGCACAGATACGCAGTATTTT.

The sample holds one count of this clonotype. The CDR3 DNA reads TGTGCCAGCTCACCCGGGACAGGGCACCAAGAGACCCAGTACTTC. Amino acid sequence: CASSPGTGHQETQYF. V is TRBV18 and J is TRBJ2-5; 9 bases are shared with TRBD1. Germline V CDR1 and CDR2: KGHSH, LQKENI. This CDR3 spans 15 amino acids. The trim removed 3 bases at V and 0 bases at J, leaving 2 bases unmatched.

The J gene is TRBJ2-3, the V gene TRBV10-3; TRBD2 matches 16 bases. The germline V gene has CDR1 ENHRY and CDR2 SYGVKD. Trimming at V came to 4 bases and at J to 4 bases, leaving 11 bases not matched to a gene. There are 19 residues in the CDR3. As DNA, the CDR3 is TGTGCCATCAGTGGAACCCCGGGACTAGCGGGGGGGCCCCCAGATACGCAGTATTTT. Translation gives CAISGTPGLAGGPPDTQYF.

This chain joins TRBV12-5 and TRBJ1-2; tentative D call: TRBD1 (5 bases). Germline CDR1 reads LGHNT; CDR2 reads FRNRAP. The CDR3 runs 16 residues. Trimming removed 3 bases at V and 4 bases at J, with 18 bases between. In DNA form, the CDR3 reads TGTGCTAGTGGTTTCCAAGAGACAGTAACACTCTATGGCTACACCTTC. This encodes CASGFQETVTLYGYTF.

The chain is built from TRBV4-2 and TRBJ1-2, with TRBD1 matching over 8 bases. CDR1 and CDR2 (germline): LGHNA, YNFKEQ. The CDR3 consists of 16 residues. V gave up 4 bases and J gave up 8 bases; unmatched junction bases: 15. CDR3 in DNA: TGTGCCAGCAGCCCGAGGGCAGGGGGCGCCCCGGAAGGCTACACCTTC. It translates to CASSPRAGGAPEGYTF.

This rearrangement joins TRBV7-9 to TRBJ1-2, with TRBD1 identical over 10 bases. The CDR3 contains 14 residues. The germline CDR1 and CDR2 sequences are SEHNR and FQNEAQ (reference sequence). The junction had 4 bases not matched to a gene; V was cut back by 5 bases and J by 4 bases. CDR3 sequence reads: CASSDRGLGYGYTF. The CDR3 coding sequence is TGTGCCAGCAGCGACAGGGGGCTGGGCTATGGCTACACCTTC. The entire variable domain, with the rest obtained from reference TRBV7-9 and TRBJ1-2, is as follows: DTGVSQNPRHKITKRGQNVTFRCDPISEHNRLYWYRQTLGQGPEFLTYFQNEAQLEKSRLLSDRFSAERPKGSFSTLEIQRTEQGDSAMYLCASSDRGLGYGYTFGSGTRLTVV.

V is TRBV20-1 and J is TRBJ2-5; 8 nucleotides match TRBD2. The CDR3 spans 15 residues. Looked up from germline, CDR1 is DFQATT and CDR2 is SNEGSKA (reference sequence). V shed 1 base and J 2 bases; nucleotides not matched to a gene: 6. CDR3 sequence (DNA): TGCAGTGCTAGAGCCCGGACTAGCTGGCAAGAGACCCAGTACTTC. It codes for CSARARTSWQETQYF.

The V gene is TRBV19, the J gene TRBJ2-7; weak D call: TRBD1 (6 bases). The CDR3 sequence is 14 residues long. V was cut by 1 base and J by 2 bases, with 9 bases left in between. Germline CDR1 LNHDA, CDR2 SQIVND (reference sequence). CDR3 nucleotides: TGTGCCAGTAGTATAGCCCGACAGGCCTACGAGCAGTACTTC. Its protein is CASSIARQAYEQYF.

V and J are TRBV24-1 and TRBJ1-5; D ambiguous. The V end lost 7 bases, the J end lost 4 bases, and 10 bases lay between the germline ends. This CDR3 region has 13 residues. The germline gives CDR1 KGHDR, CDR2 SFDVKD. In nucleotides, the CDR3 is TGTGCCACCAGGGGGAGAGAGAATCAGCCCCAGCATTTT. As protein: CATRGRENQPQHF.

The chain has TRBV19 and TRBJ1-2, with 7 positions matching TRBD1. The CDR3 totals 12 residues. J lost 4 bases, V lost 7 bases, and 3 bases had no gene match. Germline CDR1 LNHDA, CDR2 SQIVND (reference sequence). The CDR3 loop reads CASTGGRYGYTF. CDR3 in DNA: TGTGCCAGTACAGGGGGTCGCTATGGCTACACCTTC. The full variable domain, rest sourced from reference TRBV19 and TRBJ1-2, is DGGITQSPKYLFRKEGQNVTLSCEQNLNHDAMYWYRQDPGQGLRLIYYSQIVNDFQKGDIAEGYSVSREKKESFPLTVTSAQKNPTAFYLCASTGGRYGYTFGSGTRLTVV.

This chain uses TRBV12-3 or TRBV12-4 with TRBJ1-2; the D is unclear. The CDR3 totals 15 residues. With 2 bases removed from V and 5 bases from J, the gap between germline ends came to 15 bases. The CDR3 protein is CASSLKAGTTYGYTF. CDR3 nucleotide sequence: TGTGCCAGCAGTTTAAAGGCAGGAACTACTTATGGCTACACCTTC.

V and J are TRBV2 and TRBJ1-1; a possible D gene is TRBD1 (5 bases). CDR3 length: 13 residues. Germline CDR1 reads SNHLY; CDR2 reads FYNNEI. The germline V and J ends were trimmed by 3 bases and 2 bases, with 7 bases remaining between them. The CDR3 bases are TGTGCCAGCAGTGACAGGGCTAACACTGAAGCTTTCTTT. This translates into CASSDRANTEAFF.

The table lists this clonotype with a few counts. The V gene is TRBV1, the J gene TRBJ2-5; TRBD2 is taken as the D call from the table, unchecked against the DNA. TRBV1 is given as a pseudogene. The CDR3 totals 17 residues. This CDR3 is CTSSQVGSGGPEVTQYF. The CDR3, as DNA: TGCACCAGCAGCCAAGTCGGGAGCGGGGGACCCGAGGTGACCCAGTACTTC.

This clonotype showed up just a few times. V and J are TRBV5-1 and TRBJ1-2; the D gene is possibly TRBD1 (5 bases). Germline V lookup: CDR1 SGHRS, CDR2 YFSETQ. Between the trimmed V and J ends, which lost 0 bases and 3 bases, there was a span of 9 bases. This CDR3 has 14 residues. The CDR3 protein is CASSLDEGYYGYTF. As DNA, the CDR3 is TGCGCCAGCAGCTTGGATGAGGGGTACTATGGCTACACCTTC.

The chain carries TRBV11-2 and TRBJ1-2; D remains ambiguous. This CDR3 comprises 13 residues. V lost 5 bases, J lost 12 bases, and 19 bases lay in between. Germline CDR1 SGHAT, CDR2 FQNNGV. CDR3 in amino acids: CASSQRRAGFHTF. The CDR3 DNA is TGTGCCAGCAGCCAACGGAGGGCCGGGTTCCACACCTTC. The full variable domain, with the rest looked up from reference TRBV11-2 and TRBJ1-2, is EAGVAQSPRYKIIEKRQSVAFWCNPISGHATLYWYQQILGQGPKLLIQFQNNGVVDDSQLPKDRFSAERLKGVDSTLKIQPAKLEDSAVYLCASSQRRAGFHTFGSGTRLTVV.

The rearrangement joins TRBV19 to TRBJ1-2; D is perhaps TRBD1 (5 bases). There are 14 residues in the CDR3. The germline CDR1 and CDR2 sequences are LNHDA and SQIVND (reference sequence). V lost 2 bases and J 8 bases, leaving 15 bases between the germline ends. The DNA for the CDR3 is TGTGCCAGTAGTATAAAAAGTCAGGGAGGCGGCTACACCTTC. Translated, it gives CASSIKSQGGGYTF.

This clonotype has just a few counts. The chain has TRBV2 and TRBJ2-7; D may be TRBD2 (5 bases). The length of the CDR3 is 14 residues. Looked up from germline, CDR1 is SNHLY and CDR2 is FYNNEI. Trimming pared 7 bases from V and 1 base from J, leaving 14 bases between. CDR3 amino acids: CASNYEGRSYEQYF. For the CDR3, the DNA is TGTGCCAGCAATTACGAGGGTCGGTCCTACGAGCAGTACTTC.

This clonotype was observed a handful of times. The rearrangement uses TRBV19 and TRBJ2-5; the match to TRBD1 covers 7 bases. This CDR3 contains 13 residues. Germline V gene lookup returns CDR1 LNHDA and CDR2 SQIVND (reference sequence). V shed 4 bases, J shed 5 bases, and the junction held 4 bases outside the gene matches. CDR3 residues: CASSNRGIETQYF. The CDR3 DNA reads TGTGCCAGTAGTAACAGGGGAATCGAGACCCAGTACTTC. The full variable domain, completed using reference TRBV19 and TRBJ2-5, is DGGITQSPKYLFRKEGQNVTLSCEQNLNHDAMYWYRQDPGQGLRLIYYSQIVNDFQKGDIAEGYSVSREKKESFPLTVTSAQKNPTAFYLCASSNRGIETQYFGPGTRLLVL.

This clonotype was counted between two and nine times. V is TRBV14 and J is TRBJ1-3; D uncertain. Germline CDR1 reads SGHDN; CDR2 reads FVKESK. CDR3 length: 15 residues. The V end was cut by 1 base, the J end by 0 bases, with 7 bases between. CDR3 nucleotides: TGTGCCAGCAGCCAAGTTTTCGGCTCTGGAAACACCATATATTTT. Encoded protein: CASSQVFGSGNTIYF.